These T cell receptor beta chains were read from a single sample in a study of T cell responses to AZD1222 COVID-19 vaccine. Sequencing was performed with immunoSEQ multiplex PCR; in TCRdb, only in-frame clones are kept and a portion is missing. The sample has about 120,000 clones; 85% to 90% are singletons. The starting material was peripheral blood, obtained on day 0 of AZD1222 vaccination. The receptors originated from an adult in good health. Each CDR3 is given with its conserved first and last residue. D genes are given only for firm matches. For some rows the clone size is stated as once, few or many, or as a class when expanded; others skip it.

size: .
D: .
V: TRBV7-9
J: TRBJ1-2
DNA: TGTGCCAGCAGCCCGGTGGGCTGGACCCATGGCTACACCTTC
CDR3: CASSPVGWTHGYTF

size: .
D: .
V: TRBV30
J: TRBJ1-2
DNA: TGTGCCTGGAAAAGGACAGTCTATGGCTACACCTTC
CDR3: CAWKRTVYGYTF

size: .
D: .
V: TRBV5-5
J: TRBJ2-1
DNA: TGTGCCAGCAGCTTGGCGAGGGGGGCTACGGAGCAGTTCTTC
CDR3: CASSLARGATEQFF

size: .
D: TRBD1
V: TRBV27
J: TRBJ2-7
DNA: TGTGCCAGCAGTTTAAGGGGACAGGTCTACGAGCAGTACTTC
CDR3: CASSLRGQVYEQYF

size: .
D: .
V: TRBV18
J: TRBJ2-3
DNA: TGTGCCAGCTCACAGCAGGGTTTGGGCACAGATACGCAGTATTTT
CDR3: CASSQQGLGTDTQYF

size: .
D: .
V: TRBV5-4
J: TRBJ1-3
DNA: TGTGCCAGCAACGACCCTAACTCTGGAAACACCATATATTTT
CDR3: CASNDPNSGNTIYF

size: .
D: .
V: TRBV12-3/TRBV12-4
J: TRBJ2-7
DNA: TGTGCCAGCAGTTTAGATGGCTCCTACGAGCAGTACTTC
CDR3: CASSLDGSYEQYF

size: .
D: TRBD1
V: TRBV4-2
J: TRBJ2-1
DNA: TGTGCCAGCAGCCAAGAAGGGGTCAGGACAGGGGGGGATGAGCAGTTCTTC
CDR3: CASSQEGVRTGGDEQFF

size: few
D: TRBD1
V: TRBV10-1
J: TRBJ1-6
DNA: TGCGCCAGCAGGGGACAGAGCTCCCCTCGGGCTAATTCACCCCTCCACTTT
CDR3: CASRGQSSPRANSPLHF

size: .
D: TRBD1
V: TRBV9
J: TRBJ2-7
DNA: TGTGCCAGCAGCGTAGCGGGACAGGGGCCCTACGAGCAGTACTTC
CDR3: CASSVAGQGPYEQYF

size: .
D: .
V: TRBV7-2
J: TRBJ1-2
DNA: TGTGCCAGCAGCTTAGGGTCCCGGAGCTCCTATGGCTACACCTTC
CDR3: CASSLGSRSSYGYTF

size: .
D: TRBD2
V: TRBV3-1/TRBV3-2
J: TRBJ2-1
DNA: TGTGCCAGCAGCCCCTTAGCGGGGGGGATCCATGAGCAGTTCTTC
CDR3: CASSPLAGGIHEQFF